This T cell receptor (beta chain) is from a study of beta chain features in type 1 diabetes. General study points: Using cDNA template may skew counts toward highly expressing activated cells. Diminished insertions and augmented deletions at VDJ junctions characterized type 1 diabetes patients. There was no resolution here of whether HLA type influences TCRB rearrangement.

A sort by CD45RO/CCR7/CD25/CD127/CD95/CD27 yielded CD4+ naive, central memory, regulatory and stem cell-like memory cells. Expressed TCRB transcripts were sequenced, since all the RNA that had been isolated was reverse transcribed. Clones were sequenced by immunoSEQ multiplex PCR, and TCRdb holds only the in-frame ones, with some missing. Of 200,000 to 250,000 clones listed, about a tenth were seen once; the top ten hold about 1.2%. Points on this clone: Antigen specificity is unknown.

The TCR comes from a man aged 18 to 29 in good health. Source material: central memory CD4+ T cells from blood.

The CDR3 sequence: CASSTGPGDTQYF. CDR3 DNA sequence: TGTGCCAGCAGCACTGGGCCGGGGGATACGCAGTATTTT. The rearrangement links TRBV7-3 to TRBJ2-3; a possible D gene is TRBD2 (5 bases). Germline-derived CDR1 and CDR2 are SGHTA and FQGTGA. Trimming removed 5 bases from V and 6 bases from J, with 12 bases in between. The CDR3 covers 13 residues. The full variable domain, completed using reference TRBV7-3 and TRBJ2-3, is GAGVSQTPSNKVTEKGKYVELRCDPISGHTALYWYRQSLGQGPEFLIYFQGTGAADDSGLPNDRFFAVRPEGSVSTLKIQRTERGDSAVYLCASSTGPGDTQYFGPGTRLTVL.